Sequencing of this T cell receptor (beta chain) was carried out in a study of PD-1 blockade in classical Hodgkin lymphoma. Comment on this clone: The antigen is unknown.

Deletions cut 1 base from V and 6 bases from J, with 9 bases between. The CDR3 runs to 13 residues. CDR1 MGHRA and CDR2 YSYEKL come from the germline V gene. Every patient had relapsed following autologous stem cell transplantation, and cohorts differed in brentuximab vedotin exposure. Best responses fell into complete response, partial response or progressive disease. The repertoire was sequenced with immunoSEQ multiplex PCR; TCRdb's copy has only in-frame clones and lacks some. This table holds around 26,000 clones, around 82% found once. Study-wide results and caveats: Individuals who commenced nivolumab within less than 1 year of ASCT were excluded. TCR diversity in CD4+, not CD8+, cells rose significantly by C4D1. Before treatment, complete responders showed about the same diversity as newly diagnosed patients.

The specimen comprised peripheral blood mononuclear cells (PBMCs), sampled before the second cycle of nivolumab. This TCR came from a human donor with classical Hodgkin lymphoma. V and J are TRBV4-1 and TRBJ1-2, with D uncertain. The CDR3 loop reads CASSQGVRDGYTF. CDR3 DNA sequence: TGCGCCAGCAGCCAAGGGGTTAGGGATGGCTACACCTTC.